This record looks at one T cell receptor (beta chain) sequence and its context. The antigen remains unidentified. This sample is part of a study of T-cell reconstitution after alpha-beta-depleted transplantation in children. Findings and limits, study-wide: T-cell numbers and diversity, one year after transplant, stemmed largely from T cells that were newly produced.

CDR1 is SQVTM and CDR2 is ANQGSEA in the germline V gene. The CDR3 covers 14 residues. Germline trimming cut 2 bases from V and 10 bases from J; bases unmatched to any gene: 10. Preparation of the TCRbeta library was carried out with unique molecular identifiers. TCRdb called the PCR reads again in MiXCR, with one record for every CDR3 protein. In the table there are about a million distinct CDR3 sequences, about 29% of which are singletons. The V call is TRBV29-1, the J call TRBJ2-1; 8 bases line up with TRBD2. The sample consisted of PBMCs, mostly from graft donor cells, taken 360 days after TCRalphabeta/CD19-depleted stem cell transplant. This clonotype was obtained from a boy under two years old who had a stem cell transplant for SCID, so the T cells may come from the graft donor. CDR3 loop: CSVEREGRPNEQFF. In DNA form, the CDR3 reads TGCAGCGTTGAACGGGAGGGGCGGCCCAACGAGCAGTTCTTC.